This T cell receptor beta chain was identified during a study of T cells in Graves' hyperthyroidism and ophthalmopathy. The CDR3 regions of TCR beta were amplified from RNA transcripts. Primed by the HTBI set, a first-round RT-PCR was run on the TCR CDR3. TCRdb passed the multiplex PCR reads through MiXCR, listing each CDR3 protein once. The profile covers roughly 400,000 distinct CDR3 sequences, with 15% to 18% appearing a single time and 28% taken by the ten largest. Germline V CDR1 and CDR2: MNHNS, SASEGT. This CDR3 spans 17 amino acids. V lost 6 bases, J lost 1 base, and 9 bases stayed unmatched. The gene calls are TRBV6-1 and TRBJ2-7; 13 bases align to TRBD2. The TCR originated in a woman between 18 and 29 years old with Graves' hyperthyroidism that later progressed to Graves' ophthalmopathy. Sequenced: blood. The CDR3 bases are TGTGCCAGCAGCCATGGACTAGCGGGAGTTCTATCCTACGAGCAGTACTTC. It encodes CASSHGLAGVLSYEQYF.